These T cell receptor beta chains were read from a single sample in a study of CD8 T cells in ankylosing spondylitis. TCRdb reanalysed the 5' RACE reads using MiXCR and keeps one entry per CDR3 protein. Of under 300,000 distinct CDR3 sequences in the sample, 8.6% are singletons; the top ten hold about 6.8%. Source material: blood, either unsorted or a sorted T cell fraction (not recorded which). All receptors come from a male donor with ankylosing spondylitis or in good health (not recorded which). Both conserved end residues are part of each CDR3. D genes are given only for firm matches. Clone size appears in some rows only: once, few, many, or a class for an expanded clone.

j_gene,d_gene,abundance,v_gene,CDR3nt,CDR3aa
TRBJ2-1,NA,NA,TRBV5-1,TGCGCCAGCAGCTTGGTGGACAGAGCCTACAATGAGCAGTTCTTC,CASSLVDRAYNEQFF
TRBJ2-7,NA,many,TRBV12-3/TRBV12-4,TGTGCCAGCAGGGCAGGGAACCTACGAAAGCAGTACTTC,CASRAGNLRKQYF
TRBJ2-3,NA,NA,TRBV4-3,TGCGCCAGCAGCCAAGATATGAGCGGGCCGGCTAATACGCAGTATTTT,CASSQDMSGPANTQYF
TRBJ1-1,TRBD1,many,TRBV12-3/TRBV12-4,TGTGCCAGCAGTCTCCGGGACAGGGGGAAAAGTAATGAAGCTTTCTTT,CASSLRDRGKSNEAFF
TRBJ1-4,NA,many,TRBV6-1,TGTGCCAGCAGTGGCCGGGACGGACGGGGTGAAAAACTGTTTTTT,CASSGRDGRGEKLFF
TRBJ2-1,NA,many,TRBV20-1,TGCAGTGCTAGAGATGGCGGAGGGAGTTTCTCCTACAATGAGCAGTTCTTC,CSARDGGGSFSYNEQFF
TRBJ1-6,TRBD1,NA,TRBV7-9,TGTGCCAGCAGCCGACAGGGCCCCTCGGCCCTCCACTTT,CASSRQGPSALHF
TRBJ2-1,TRBD1,many,TRBV20-1,TGCAGTGCCCTAATAATTCCGGACAGGGAAGTTGATAATGAGCAGTTCTTC,CSALIIPDREVDNEQFF
TRBJ2-1,TRBD2,few,TRBV20-1,TGCTGTGCTAGACGGACTAGCGGGAGTTGGCCTTACAATGAGCAGTTCTTC,CCARRTSGSWPYNEQFF
TRBJ1-2,TRBD1,many,TRBV5-1,TGCGCCAGCAGCTTGACGGCCGGGACAGGCCTCTATGGCTACACCTTC,CASSLTAGTGLYGYTF
TRBJ2-1,NA,many,TRBV12-3/TRBV12-4,TGTGCCAGCAGTTTACCGGTCTTCAAGGGCCATGAGCAGTTCTTC,CASSLPVFKGHEQFF
TRBJ2-5,TRBD1,NA,TRBV7-2,TGTGCCAGCAGTGCAACAGGGGGCGTCGAGACCCAGTACTTC,CASSATGGVETQYF
TRBJ1-1,NA,many,TRBV7-9,TGTGCCAGCAGCCTCGGGCAGGCTGAAGCTTTCTTT,CASSLGQAEAFF
TRBJ1-5,NA,many,TRBV12-3/TRBV12-4,TGTGCCAGCAGTTTGGACAGAGATAGCAATCAGCCCCAGCATTTT,CASSLDRDSNQPQHF
TRBJ2-1,NA,many,TRBV27,TGTGCCAGCAGATCGATGGCCTCCTACAATGAGCAGTTCTTC,CASRSMASYNEQFF
TRBJ2-2,NA,many,TRBV20-1,TGCAGTGCTCCCGGATTGGGGGAGCTGTTTTTT,CSAPGLGELFF
TRBJ1-1,TRBD1,NA,TRBV5-4,TGTGCCAGCAGCTCTGGGGCCGGACAGGGGAAAGCTTTCTTT,CASSSGAGQGKAFF
TRBJ1-2,NA,many,TRBV18,TGTGCCAGCTCACCAATCGGCCAAACAGGCTACACCTTC,CASSPIGQTGYTF
TRBJ2-5,NA,NA,TRBV7-2,TGTGCCAGCAGCCCCGACAGGTCATCTGGACAGACCCAGTACTTC,CASSPDRSSGQTQYF
TRBJ2-2,NA,NA,TRBV5-1,TGCGCCAGCAGCCCTGTGGCGGGGCCCAACACCGGGGAGCTGTTTTTT,CASSPVAGPNTGELFF
TRBJ2-1,NA,once,TRBV11-2,TGTGCCAGCAGTTCACTACGCTACAATGAGCAGTTCTTC,CASSSLRYNEQFF
TRBJ2-5,TRBD2,few,TRBV6-2/TRBV6-3,TGTGCCAGCAGTCGCGGACTAGCGCGAGAGACCCAGTACTTC,CASSRGLARETQYF
TRBJ2-4,TRBD1,many,TRBV10-3,TGTGCCATCAGTGAACCTGGGACAGGGCGGGCCAAAAACATTCAGTACTTC,CAISEPGTGRAKNIQYF
TRBJ2-7,TRBD1,NA,TRBV27,TGTGCCAACAGTGACTCCGGGACAGGGTATTATGGGCAGTACTTC,CANSDSGTGYYGQYF
TRBJ2-3,NA,many,TRBV7-8,TGTGCCATCCAGTCAGCCCCTGAGGATACGCAGTATTTT,CAIQSAPEDTQYF
TRBJ2-3,TRBD2,many,TRBV20-1,TGCAGTGCTAGGGGGACTAGCGGGAGAGATACGCAGTATTTT,CSARGTSGRDTQYF
TRBJ2-1,TRBD1,many,TRBV10-3,TGTGCCATCAGGCCAGGGGGCTATGAGCAGTTCTTC,CAIRPGGYEQFF
TRBJ2-2,NA,many,TRBV11-2,TGTGCCAGCAGCACCGCTCATACCGGGGAGCTGTTTTTT,CASSTAHTGELFF
TRBJ1-5,NA,NA,TRBV27,TGTGCCAGCAGTTTATTAGGCAGAGAAACTCAGCCCCAGCATTTT,CASSLLGRETQPQHF
TRBJ1-2,TRBD1,few,TRBV30,TGTGCCTGGAGTAGGGGACAGGCCCCCTATGGCTACACCTTC,CAWSRGQAPYGYTF
TRBJ2-6,TRBD2,NA,TRBV20-1,TGCAGTGCTAGACTAGCGGGAGGGAACGGGGCCAACGTCCTGACTTTC,CSARLAGGNGANVLTF
TRBJ2-1,NA,NA,TRBV12-5,TGTGCTAGTGGCTTATACCCGGTCCGCTCCTACAATGAGCAGTTCTTC,CASGLYPVRSYNEQFF
TRBJ1-1,TRBD1,many,TRBV5-6,TGTGCCAGCAGCTTTTTGGGGACAGTTGAAGCTTTCTTT,CASSFLGTVEAFF
TRBJ1-1,NA,many,TRBV20-1,TGCAGTGCTAGAGGTGCCGGTTCGACTGAAGCTTTCTTT,CSARGAGSTEAFF
TRBJ2-1,TRBD2,many,TRBV20-1,TGCAGTGCTAGAGATGGGTCGCGGGAGAAGGTAAATGAGCAGTTCTTC,CSARDGSREKVNEQFF